These 17 T cell receptor beta chains were all obtained from the same sample, sequenced in a study of blood T cell repertoires in COVID-19. Libraries were prepared by immunoSEQ multiplex PCR; TCRdb keeps only in-frame clonotypes and omits some of them. Among 68,000 or so clones listed, more than 70% were seen once. The sequenced sample was peripheral blood. Receptors originate from a woman in her 70s with acute or convalescent COVID-19.

V and J are TRBV6-5 and TRBJ1-3, with D maybe TRBD1 (6 bases). Germline CDR1 reads MNHEY; CDR2 reads SVGAGI. This CDR3 region has 15 residues. V lost 0 bases and J lost 2, with 8 bases in between. The DNA of the CDR3 is TGTGCCAGCAGTTACTCCACAGGGCCTGGAAACACCATATATTTT. Translating gives CASSYSTGPGNTIYF.

The J gene is TRBJ2-3, the V gene TRBV7-2, with D perhaps TRBD2 (6 bases). V was pared by 2 bases and J by 2 bases, with 17 bases between. The CDR3 length is 17 residues. Germline V gene lookup returns CDR1 SGHTA and CDR2 FQGNSA. The CDR3 sequence: CASSLSWSLANTDTQYF. Here the CDR3 DNA reads TGTGCCAGCAGCTTATCCTGGTCGCTAGCGAACACAGATACGCAGTATTTT.

The rearrangement links TRBV9 to TRBJ2-2; 8 nucleotides agree with TRBD2. J gave up 8 bases and V 0 bases, and 9 bases lay outside the gene matches. Germline CDR1 SGDLS, CDR2 YYNGEE. The CDR3 is 16 amino acids. CDR3: CASSVDPAGVSGELFF. For the CDR3, the DNA is TGTGCCAGCAGCGTAGATCCAGCGGGAGTAAGTGGGGAGCTGTTTTTT.

The chain joins TRBV5-4 to TRBJ2-1, with 8 positions matching TRBD1. The CDR3 extends over 15 amino acids. CDR1 is SGHNT and CDR2 is YYREEE in the germline V gene (reference sequence). With V trimmed by 0 bases and J by 8 bases, 7 bases remained unmatched. The CDR3 bases are TGTGCCAGCAGCTTGGGACAGGGGCGTGCTGATGAGCAGTTCTTC. Its protein product is CASSLGQGRADEQFF.

This clone has a single count. CDR3 sequence reads: CSETHLAGGGNEQFF. The CDR3 bases are TGCAGCGAAACCCACCTAGCGGGGGGGGGTAATGAGCAGTTCTTC. The gene calls are TRBV29-1 and TRBJ2-1, with 12 bases lining up with TRBD2. In germline, CDR1 is SQVTM, CDR2 ANQGSEA. Trimming cost V 7 bases and J 7 bases; bases outside gene matches: 11. CDR3 length equals 15 residues.

V gene TRBV5-1 combines with J gene TRBJ2-3; 11 bases line up with TRBD2. Germline V gene sequence: CDR1 SGHRS, CDR2 YFSETQ. V trimming: 0 bases; J trimming: 3 bases; junction bases outside the gene matches: 6. This CDR3 is built from 17 residues. CDR3 coding DNA: TGCGCCAGCAGCTTGGGGCTAGCGGGGGGCGGGACAGATACGCAGTATTTT. This gives the protein CASSLGLAGGGTDTQYF.

The rearrangement joins TRBV5-6 to TRBJ1-2, with D perhaps matching TRBD1 (6 bases). This CDR3 has 14 amino acids. V was cut by 4 bases and J by 12 bases, with 22 bases left in between. The germline V gene encodes CDR1 SGHDT and CDR2 YYEEEE. This CDR3 is CASSGRQASLWHTF. CDR3 coding DNA: TGTGCCAGCAGCGGTAGACAGGCCTCATTATGGCACACCTTC.

The chain joins TRBV12-3 or TRBV12-4 to TRBJ1-1, with 7 bases aligning to TRBD1. The CDR3 is 12 residues long. J was trimmed by 6 bases and V by 5 bases; bases with no gene match: 3. CDR3 nucleotide sequence: TGTGCCAGCAGTCGAGGGGGCCCTGAAGCTTTCTTT. As protein: CASSRGGPEAFF.

The V call is TRBV7-3, the J call TRBJ1-1; 7 nucleotides agree with TRBD1. The CDR3 has 13 amino acids. Losses at the gene ends were 2 bases for V and 6 bases for J; bases not matched to a gene: 3. Germline CDR1 and CDR2: SGHTA and FQGTGA. The CDR3 protein is CASSLDRDAEAFF. The DNA for the CDR3 is TGTGCCAGCAGCTTAGACAGGGATGCTGAAGCTTTCTTT.

The rearrangement joins TRBV5-1 to TRBJ2-1; D perhaps matches TRBD1 (5 bases). Trimming removed 4 bases at V and 6 bases at J, with 8 bases between. The CDR3 runs to 12 residues. The germline V gene has CDR1 SGHRS and CDR2 YFSETQ. The CDR3 here is CASSLDSNEQFF. The CDR3 coding sequence is TGCGCCAGCAGCCTAGACAGCAATGAGCAGTTCTTC.

The rearrangement joins TRBV4-1 to TRBJ1-4; 7 bases agree with TRBD1. J gave up 5 bases and V 0 bases, and 6 bases lay outside the gene matches. This CDR3 is 16 amino acids long. CDR1 MGHRA and CDR2 YSYEKL come from the germline V gene. The CDR3 sequence: CASSQDLKGANEKLFF. In DNA form, the CDR3 reads TGCGCCAGCAGCCAAGATCTTAAGGGGGCGAATGAAAAACTGTTTTTT.

The genes are TRBV11-2 and TRBJ2-3; D possibly corresponds to TRBD2 (6 bases). This CDR3 spans 15 amino acids. Per germline, CDR1 SGHAT and CDR2 FQNNGV. The V gene lost 2 bases and the J gene lost 5 bases, with 14 bases spanning the gap. The CDR3: CASSLIHRRGDTQYF. As DNA, the CDR3 is TGTGCCAGCAGCTTAATTCACCGGCGGGGAGATACGCAGTATTTT.

The chain has TRBV19 and TRBJ1-1, with 7 bases lining up with TRBD1. The CDR3 runs 17 residues. J was trimmed by 0 bases and V by 7 bases; bases with no gene match: 14. Germline V gene sequence: CDR1 LNHDA, CDR2 SQIVND (reference sequence). CDR3 loop: CASTLRRGRIMNTEAFF. CDR3 coding DNA: TGTGCCAGTACCCTAAGGAGGGGGCGGATTATGAACACTGAAGCTTTCTTT.

V gene TRBV9 combines with J gene TRBJ1-4; 11 bases are shared with TRBD1. Germline loops: CDR1 SGDLS, CDR2 YYNGEE. The CDR3 is 14 amino acids. After removal of 3 bases from V and 8 bases from J, the junction contained 3 bases not matched to a gene. This CDR3 is CASSERTGGEKLFF. DNA of the CDR3: TGTGCCAGCAGCGAGAGGACAGGGGGCGAAAAACTGTTTTTT.

The V call is TRBV11-2, the J call TRBJ2-7, with D hard to call. CDR3 size: 14 residues. V was pared by 5 bases and J by 2 bases, with 13 bases between. Germline V gene sequence: CDR1 SGHAT, CDR2 FQNNGV. The CDR3 DNA is TGTGCCAGCAGCCCCCACCACGGTCCCTACGAGCAGTACTTC. Its translation is CASSPHHGPYEQYF.

DNA of the CDR3: TGTGCCAGCAGCTTAGATCATTATGGCTACACCTTC. It translates to CASSLDHYGYTF. The V and J genes are TRBV7-2 and TRBJ1-2, with D unresolved. V lost 1 base, J lost 5 bases, and 5 bases lay in between. CDR3 size: 12 residues. Per the germline V gene, CDR1 is SGHTA and CDR2 is FQGNSA. The variable domain in full, completed from reference TRBV7-2 and TRBJ1-2, reads GAGVSQSPSNKVTEKGKDVELRCDPISGHTALYWYRQSLGQGLEFLIYFQGNSAPDKSGLPSDRFSAERTGGSVSTLTIQRTQQEDSAVYLCASSLDHYGYTFGSGTRLTVV.

This rearrangement joins TRBV5-3 to TRBJ1-2; 9 positions match TRBD1. TRBV5-3 is known as an ORF, though its function is uncertain. With 10 bases clipped from V and 4 bases from J, the junction kept 17 bases outside the gene matches. The CDR3 is made up of 16 amino acids. CDR3 coding DNA: TGTGCCTCTCCGAGGACAGGGGATATTAACCTCTATGGCTACACCTTC. It translates to CASPRTGDINLYGYTF.